The TCR beta chain under discussion was sequenced for a study of blood T cell repertoires in COVID-19. Study-wide context: Researchers got acute and convalescent COVID-19 samples from the United States, Italy and Spain. The analysed material was cDNA or gDNA that came from T cells, B-cell-depleted T cells, or PBMCs.

Per the study methods: Reference gene primer amplification gave estimated nucleated cell counts. This table comes from immunoSEQ multiplex PCR, and its TCRdb copy is limited to in-frame clones, with some not included. V, J and clone size reflect that table, while D and trimming were determined from the DNA. The sample records about half a million clones, 70% to 90% being singletons. Sequencing input: peripheral blood. The sequence was collected from a human donor in a cohort sampled during active COVID-19.

CDR3 nucleotide sequence: TGTGCCAGCAGCGAACCAGGCAGCATCTACAATGAGCAGTTCTTC. Its translation is CASSEPGSIYNEQFF. This rearrangement joins TRBV7-9 to TRBJ2-1, with D uncertain. The V gene's germline CDR1 is SEHNR and CDR2 FQNEAQ (reference sequence). V shed 5 bases and J shed 3 bases, with 14 bases lying between them. The CDR3 covers 15 residues.